This T cell receptor beta chain was observed in a study of T cell responses to AZD1222 COVID-19 vaccine. Note on this clone: Its specificity is unknown.

General study points: Repertoire sampling was restricted to post-peak T cell response timepoints.

Profiling relied on immunoSEQ multiplex PCR, and the TCRdb table lists in-frame clones only, not all of them. The sample has approximately 220,000 clones, about 93% seen once. The germline CDR1 and CDR2 sequences are KGHSH and LQKENI. This CDR3 contains 15 residues. V lost 5 bases, J lost 5 bases, and 5 bases stayed unmatched. The source was peripheral blood, collected on day 0 of MenACWY control vaccination. This TCR came from an adult in good health. J is TRBJ2-2 and V is TRBV18, with 10 bases fitting TRBD1. CDR3 sequence reads: CASSTLDRGTGELFF. The DNA of the CDR3 is TGTGCCAGCTCAACCCTGGACAGGGGGACCGGGGAGCTGTTTTTT. The variable domain in full, with the rest retrieved from reference TRBV18 and TRBJ2-2, is NAGVMQNPRHLVRRRGQEARLRCSPMKGHSHVYWYRQLPEEGLKFMVYLQKENIIDESGMPKERFSAEFPKEGPSILRIQQVVRGDSAAYFCASSTLDRGTGELFFGEGSRLTVL.